Included here is one TCR beta chain sequence, with context. Its antigen is unknown. These data belong to a study of OX40 agonist ivuxolimab in advanced cancers. Whole-study results and caveats: It was not determined which antigens were specifically recognized by the peripheral T cells that had undergone clonal expansion.

Assay used: immunoSEQ multiplex PCR; TCRdb lists only in-frame clones, some missing. The profile covers 45,000 to 60,000 clones, with more than 70% appearing a single time and about 6.5% taken by the ten largest. The origin of this receptor is an adult with an advanced solid tumor such as melanoma, head and neck, liver or kidney cancer. The sample in question was CD4+ or CD8+ T cells sorted from blood, obtained in a trial of the OX40 agonist ivuxolimab.

The CDR3 region has the DNA TGTGCCAGCAGCTCAGGGTGGACTGAAGCTTTCTTT. As protein: CASSSGWTEAFF. V is TRBV5-8 and J is TRBJ1-1, with D tentatively TRBD1 (5 bases). Germline CDR1 reads SGHTS; CDR2 reads YDEGEE. The CDR3 is 12 amino acids. Trimming removed 3 bases from V and 5 bases from J, with 8 bases in between.